Listed here are 25 T cell receptor beta chains from one sample, sequenced in a study of shared clonotypes between healthy human individuals. Sequencing used immunoSEQ multiplex PCR; TCRdb keeps in-frame clones, though not all of them. This table holds about 2.1 million clones, 93% found once. Only CD45RO-negative cells positively selected for CCR7 counted as naive CD8 cells, so terminally differentiated effector memory CD45RA+ cells were excluded. The sequenced sample consisted of naive CD8+ T cells from PBMCs. These receptors were obtained from a man between 18 and 29 years old in good health. Some clones in this sample may be carry-over from other donors' samples.

The chain carries TRBV27 and TRBJ2-7, with D perhaps matching TRBD1 (6 bases). CDR1 and CDR2 (germline): MNHEY, SMNVEV (reference sequence). The CDR3 is 17 amino acids. V was shortened by 6 bases and J by 0 bases, with 21 bases between the two germline ends. The chain's CDR3 is CASSHQPPTGRSYEQYF. The CDR3 coding sequence is TGTGCCAGCAGCCACCAACCCCCCACAGGGCGCTCCTACGAGCAGTACTTC.

The chain uses TRBV6-5 and TRBJ1-6; TRBD1 is a possible D gene (5 bases). With 2 bases removed from V and 7 bases from J, the gap between germline ends came to 12 bases. CDR3 size: 15 residues. In germline, CDR1 is MNHEY, CDR2 SVGAGI. CDR3 loop: CASSYGEGINSPLHF. The CDR3 coding sequence is TGTGCCAGCAGTTACGGGGAGGGGATCAATTCACCCCTCCACTTT.

This clone was detected only once. The rearrangement uses TRBV7-2 and TRBJ2-1; D may match TRBD1 or TRBD2 (6 bases each). V was shortened by 4 bases and J by 2 bases, with 12 bases between the two germline ends. In germline, CDR1 is SGHTA, CDR2 FQGNSA. The CDR3 is made up of 15 amino acids. The CDR3 DNA reads as TGTGCCAGCAGCTCGAGGGGGGCAGCCTACAATGAGCAGTTCTTC. It yields the protein CASSSRGAAYNEQFF. Complete variable domain (other parts from reference TRBV7-2 and TRBJ2-1): GAGVSQSPSNKVTEKGKDVELRCDPISGHTALYWYRQSLGQGLEFLIYFQGNSAPDKSGLPSDRFSAERTGGSVSTLTIQRTQQEDSAVYLCASSSRGAAYNEQFFGPGTRLTVL.

The rearrangement uses TRBV9 and TRBJ2-1, with D uncertain. Germline CDR1 is SGDLS and CDR2 is YYNGEE. V was trimmed by 2 bases and J by 4 bases, leaving 10 bases between them. The CDR3 is made up of 14 amino acids. This CDR3 reads CASSVASAYNEQFF. The CDR3 DNA sequence: TGTGCCAGCAGCGTCGCCTCGGCGTACAATGAGCAGTTCTTC.

The chain links TRBV29-1 to TRBJ2-3; D is ambiguous. CDR3 length equals 12 residues. Trimming removed 6 bases at V and 0 bases at J, with 7 bases between. In germline, CDR1 is SQVTM, CDR2 ANQGSEA. The CDR3 sequence: CSVEHSTDTQYF. The DNA for the CDR3 is TGCAGCGTAGAGCACAGCACAGATACGCAGTATTTT.

This chain uses TRBV27 with TRBJ2-7; D gene unclear. This CDR3 has 14 residues. V lost 3 bases, J lost 0 bases, and 9 bases lay in between. Germline assignment: CDR1 MNHEY and CDR2 SMNVEV (reference sequence). CDR3: CASSFRASSYEQYF. CDR3 DNA: TGTGCCAGCAGTTTTCGGGCCAGCTCCTACGAGCAGTACTTC.

Notes on this clone: A much larger clone differs by one base, so this may be a read error. This sample includes further DNA sequences coding for the same CDR3. The chain is built from TRBV9 and TRBJ1-1; D gene uncertain. The germline CDR1 and CDR2 sequences are SGDLS and YYNGEE. The CDR3 contains 13 residues. The V end was cut by 0 bases, the J end by 1 base, with 4 bases between. The CDR3 sequence is CASSVVPNTEAFF. CDR3 DNA sequence: TGTGCCAGCAGCGTAGTGCCGAACACTGAAGCTTTCTTT.

This clone came up once. For the CDR3, the DNA is TGCGCCAGCAGCCAAGACAGAGGATTTTATGAGTACTTC. This sequence encodes CASSQDRGFYEYF. J is TRBJ2-5 and V is TRBV4-3; D unclear. Looked up from germline, CDR1 is LGHNA and CDR2 is YSLEER. The CDR3 is 13 amino acids. V dropped 0 bases and J dropped 12 bases, with 14 bases sitting between them.

The chain links TRBV5-8 to TRBJ2-5; D is undetermined. Germline loops: CDR1 SGHTS, CDR2 YDEGEE. V lost 0 bases and J lost 2, with 11 bases in between. This CDR3 is 15 amino acids long. CDR3 nucleotides: TGTGCCAGCAGCTTGGTCCTTGCAGTACAAGAGACCCAGTACTTC. Protein product: CASSLVLAVQETQYF.

The chain links TRBV9 to TRBJ1-2, with 7 bases aligning to TRBD1. The junction had 18 bases not matched to a gene; V was cut back by 3 bases and J by 7 bases. This CDR3 region has 17 residues. Germline V gene sequence: CDR1 SGDLS, CDR2 YYNGEE. The CDR3 sequence is CASSAQTGTGVVFGYTF. The CDR3 nucleotides are TGTGCCAGCAGCGCCCAGACAGGGACGGGGGTCGTTTTTGGCTACACCTTC.

This chain uses TRBV27 with TRBJ2-1, with D possibly being TRBD2 (5 bases). The CDR3 sequence is 15 residues long. Germline V lookup: CDR1 MNHEY, CDR2 SMNVEV (reference sequence). Trimming removed 6 bases at V and 5 bases at J, with 17 bases between. CDR3 in amino acids: CASSPLVTIDNEQFF. The DNA of the CDR3 is TGTGCCAGCAGCCCCTTAGTGACTATCGACAATGAGCAGTTCTTC.

The rearrangement uses TRBV6-6 and TRBJ2-3; TRBD1 matches at 8 bases. After removal of 7 bases from V and 3 bases from J, the junction contained 12 bases not matched to a gene. Looked up from germline, CDR1 is MNHNY and CDR2 is SVGAGI (reference sequence). The CDR3 totals 16 residues. The CDR3 reads CASIPHDRGKTDTQYF. DNA of the CDR3: TGTGCCAGCATCCCACATGACAGGGGAAAAACAGATACGCAGTATTTT.

The V gene is TRBV4-1, the J gene TRBJ1-4; tentatively, D is TRBD1 (6 bases). V shed 3 bases and J shed 5 bases, with 16 bases lying between them. There are 16 residues in the CDR3. Germline lookup yields CDR1 MGHRA and CDR2 YSYEKL. CDR3 sequence reads: CASSHHEAGANEKLFF. The CDR3 DNA reads as TGCGCCAGCAGCCACCACGAGGCAGGGGCAAATGAAAAACTGTTTTTT.

The rearrangement links TRBV5-1 to TRBJ2-1; 7 nucleotides agree with TRBD2. Looked up from germline, CDR1 is SGHRS and CDR2 is YFSETQ. This CDR3 comprises 17 residues. V lost 4 bases, J lost 8 bases, and 18 bases stayed unmatched. The CDR3 DNA is TGCGCCAGCAGCGGGGGGGTTCATGGCCTCCGTCTCGATGAGCAGTTCTTC. Its translation: CASSGGVHGLRLDEQFF.

In regard to this clone: Within the sample, other DNA sequences also encode this same CDR3. This chain connects TRBV9 to TRBJ2-7, with TRBD1 identical over 11 bases. Germline CDR1 is SGDLS and CDR2 is YYNGEE. V shed 4 bases, J shed 3 bases, and the junction held 6 bases outside the gene matches. The CDR3 loop spans 15 amino acids. This CDR3 is CASSPGQGASYEQYF. The CDR3 DNA follows: TGTGCCAGCAGCCCTGGACAGGGGGCAAGCTACGAGCAGTACTTC. Full variable domain (remainder filled in from reference TRBV9 and TRBJ2-7): DSGVTQTPKHLITATGQRVTLRCSPRSGDLSVYWYQQSLDQGLQFLIQYYNGEERAKGNILERFSAQQFPDLHSELNLSSLELGDSALYFCASSPGQGASYEQYFGPGTRLTVT.

The rearrangement joins TRBV7-2 to TRBJ1-1; a weak D match, TRBD1 (6 bases). The germline CDR1 and CDR2 sequences are SGHTA and FQGNSA. The CDR3 is made up of 14 amino acids. V shed 4 bases and J shed 4 bases, with 13 bases lying between them. The CDR3 sequence is CASSYGRGGTEAFF. The DNA for the CDR3 is TGTGCCAGCAGCTACGGCAGGGGCGGCACTGAAGCTTTCTTT. The full variable domain, in which reference TRBV7-2 and TRBJ1-1 provide the parts outside the CDR3, is GAGVSQSPSNKVTEKGKDVELRCDPISGHTALYWYRQSLGQGLEFLIYFQGNSAPDKSGLPSDRFSAERTGGSVSTLTIQRTQQEDSAVYLCASSYGRGGTEAFFGQGTRLTVV.

A note on this clone: Other DNA sequences from this sample encode an identical CDR3 as well. This sequence joins TRBV13 and TRBJ2-1, with 11 bases aligning to TRBD2. The CDR3 consists of 14 residues. V dropped 5 bases and J dropped 6; count of bases not matched to a gene: 3. Germline V gene sequence: CDR1 PRHDT, CDR2 FYEKMQ (reference sequence). The CDR3 is CASSPGTSGNEQFF. The CDR3 DNA is TGTGCCAGCAGCCCCGGGACTAGCGGCAATGAGCAGTTCTTC.

The chain combines TRBV25-1 with TRBJ2-1, with 8 nucleotides matching TRBD2. V trimming: 7 bases; J trimming: 4 bases; junction bases outside the gene matches: 6. The length of the CDR3 is 14 residues. Per the germline V gene, CDR1 is MGHDK and CDR2 is SYGVNS. CDR3 bases: TGTGCCAGCAATATAGCGGGACGATACAATGAGCAGTTCTTC. This codes for CASNIAGRYNEQFF.

The chain is built from TRBV9 and TRBJ1-2; 7 bases fit TRBD1. The V gene end was trimmed by 3 bases and the J gene end by 4 bases; junction bases not matched to a gene: 6. Germline loops: CDR1 SGDLS, CDR2 YYNGEE. The CDR3 is 14 residues long. This CDR3 reads CASSAGTEPYGYTF. For the CDR3, the DNA is TGTGCCAGCAGCGCAGGGACAGAACCCTATGGCTACACCTTC.

This clone is a singleton in its sample. The sample has other DNA sequences that encode this CDR3 too. The chain employs TRBV5-1 and TRBJ2-7, with D possibly being TRBD2 (5 bases). With 5 bases removed from V and 2 bases from J, the gap between germline ends came to 8 bases. Germline-derived CDR1 and CDR2 are SGHRS and YFSETQ. This CDR3 spans 12 amino acids. As DNA, the CDR3 is TGCGCCAGCAGTCCCGGGACCTACGAGCAGTACTTC. Its translation is CASSPGTYEQYF.

This chain links TRBV7-9 with TRBJ1-4, with D tentatively TRBD1 (5 bases). The CDR3 has 16 residues. The V and J ends lost 5 bases and 4 bases respectively, with 17 bases between them. Germline V gene lookup returns CDR1 SEHNR and CDR2 FQNEAQ (reference sequence). CDR3 DNA: TGTGCCAGCAGCGCTGATCCAGGGAATTTTAATGAAAAACTGTTTTTT. Its protein is CASSADPGNFNEKLFF.

The rearrangement uses TRBV2 and TRBJ1-1; a possible D gene is TRBD1 (6 bases). CDR1 and CDR2 (germline): SNHLY, FYNNEI. CDR3 length: 13 residues. V lost 7 bases to trimming and J lost 1 base, with 10 bases between them. CDR3 in amino acids: CASMRGGNTEAFF. CDR3 in DNA: TGTGCCAGCATGAGGGGGGGGAACACTGAAGCTTTCTTT.

The chain carries TRBV11-3 and TRBJ1-5, with D possibly being TRBD1 (6 bases). The length of the CDR3 is 16 residues. CDR1 SGHNT and CDR2 YENEEA come from the germline V gene. V lost 3 bases to trimming and J lost 4 bases, with 16 bases between them. This chain's CDR3 is CASSFAQGRGNQPQHF. The CDR3 DNA reads TGTGCCAGCAGCTTCGCACAGGGTAGAGGGAATCAGCCCCAGCATTTT.

Worth noting for this clone: Additional DNA sequences in this sample encode the identical CDR3. CDR3 sequence reads: CASSLGQGEAFF. Written as DNA, the CDR3 is TGTGCCAGCAGCTTGGGGCAGGGTGAAGCTTTCTTT. V is TRBV5-6 and J is TRBJ1-1; the D gene is possibly TRBD1 (5 bases). The CDR3 covers 12 residues. Germline lookup yields CDR1 SGHDT and CDR2 YYEEEE. V was pared by 0 bases and J by 7 bases, with 7 bases between.

The chain recombines TRBV4-1 with TRBJ2-7, with a tentative D call TRBD2 (5 bases). Germline values: CDR1 MGHRA, CDR2 YSYEKL. This CDR3 has 14 amino acids. V lost 1 base to trimming and J lost 4 bases, with 11 bases between them. The CDR3 bases are TGCGCCAGCAGCCAAGGGAGAGGGCCTTACGAGCAGTACTTC. It translates to CASSQGRGPYEQYF.